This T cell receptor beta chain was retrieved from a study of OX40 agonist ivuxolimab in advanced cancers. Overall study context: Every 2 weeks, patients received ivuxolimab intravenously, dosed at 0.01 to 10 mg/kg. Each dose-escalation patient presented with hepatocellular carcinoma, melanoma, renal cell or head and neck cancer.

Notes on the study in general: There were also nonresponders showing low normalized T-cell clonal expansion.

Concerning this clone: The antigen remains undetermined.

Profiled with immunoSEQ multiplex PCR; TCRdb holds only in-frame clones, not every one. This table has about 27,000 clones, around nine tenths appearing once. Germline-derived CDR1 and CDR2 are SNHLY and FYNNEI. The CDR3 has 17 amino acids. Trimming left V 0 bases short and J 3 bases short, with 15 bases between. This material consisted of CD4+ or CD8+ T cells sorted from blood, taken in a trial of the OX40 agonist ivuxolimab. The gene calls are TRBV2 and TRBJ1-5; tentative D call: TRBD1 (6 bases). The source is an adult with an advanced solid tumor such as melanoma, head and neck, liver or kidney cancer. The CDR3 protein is CASSEAETGLDNQPQHF. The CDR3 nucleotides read TGTGCCAGCAGTGAAGCAGAAACAGGGTTGGACAATCAGCCCCAGCATTTT.